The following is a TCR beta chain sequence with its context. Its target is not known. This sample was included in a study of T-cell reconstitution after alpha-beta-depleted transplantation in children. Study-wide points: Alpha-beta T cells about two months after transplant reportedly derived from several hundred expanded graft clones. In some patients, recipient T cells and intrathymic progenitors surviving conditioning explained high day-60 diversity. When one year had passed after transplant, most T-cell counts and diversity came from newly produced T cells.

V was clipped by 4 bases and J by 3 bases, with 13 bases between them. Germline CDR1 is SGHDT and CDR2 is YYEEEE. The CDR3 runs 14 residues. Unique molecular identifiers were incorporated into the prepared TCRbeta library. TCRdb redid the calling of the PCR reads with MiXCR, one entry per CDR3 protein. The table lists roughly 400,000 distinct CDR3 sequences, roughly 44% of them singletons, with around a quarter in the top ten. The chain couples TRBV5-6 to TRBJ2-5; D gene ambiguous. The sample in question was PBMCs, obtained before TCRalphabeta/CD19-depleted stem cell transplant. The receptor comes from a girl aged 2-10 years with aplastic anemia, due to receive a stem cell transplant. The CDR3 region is CASSPSYTKETQYF. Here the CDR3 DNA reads TGTGCCAGCAGCCCCTCTTATACAAAAGAGACCCAGTACTTC.